Below are 32 T cell receptor beta chains sequenced from a single sample in a study of T cells in Graves' hyperthyroidism and ophthalmopathy. What was amplified from RNA transcripts were TCR beta CDR3 regions. When the TCR CDR3 underwent first-round RT-PCR, the HTBI primer set was used. Each CDR3 protein is one row after TCRdb ran MiXCR on the multiplex PCR reads. This repertoire shows fewer than 40,000 distinct CDR3 sequences, roughly 50% found once; its top ten account for 15% to 20%. Material: blood. Receptor source: a man aged 35-49 years with Graves' ophthalmopathy.

This clonotype showed up just once. The CDR3 nucleotides read TGCAGTGCTGCCCCACAAAGGCAGTTCTTC. This codes for CSAAPQRQFF. This chain joins TRBV20-1 and TRBJ2-1; the D is unclear. This CDR3 contains 10 residues. CDR1 and CDR2 (germline): DFQATT, SNEGSKA (reference sequence). Trimming took off 5 bases at V and 12 bases at J, with 11 bases between the two ends.

The gene calls are TRBV7-9 and TRBJ2-1; D unclear. Germline V gene lookup returns CDR1 SEHNR and CDR2 FQNEAQ (reference sequence). This CDR3 spans 14 amino acids. V was trimmed by 10 bases and J by 3 bases, leaving 16 bases between them. CDR3 sequence reads: CAMTLDGDYNEQFF. The CDR3 DNA sequence: TGTGCCATGACCTTGGACGGAGACTACAATGAGCAGTTCTTC. The whole variable domain, remainder taken from reference TRBV7-9 and TRBJ2-1, is DTGVSQNPRHKITKRGQNVTFRCDPISEHNRLYWYRQTLGQGPEFLTYFQNEAQLEKSRLLSDRFSAERPKGSFSTLEIQRTEQGDSAMYLCAMTLDGDYNEQFFGPGTRLTVL.

Many counts were recorded for this clonotype. The J gene is TRBJ2-7, the V gene TRBV9, with D possibly being TRBD1 (6 bases). Germline loops: CDR1 SGDLS, CDR2 YYNGEE. Deletions cut 3 bases from V and 1 base from J, with 14 bases between. The CDR3 contains 15 residues. CDR3 sequence (DNA): TGTGCCAGCAGCGGTCGGACAGACCCTTCCTACGAGCAGTACTTC. Translating gives CASSGRTDPSYEQYF.

This clonotype was observed at least ten times. This chain uses TRBV3-1 with TRBJ1-5; D uncertain. V shed 5 bases and J shed 2 bases, with 10 bases lying between them. Per germline, CDR1 LGHDT and CDR2 YNNKEL (reference sequence). The CDR3 sequence is 14 residues long. The CDR3 region is CASSRTEGNQPQHF. Here the CDR3 DNA reads TGTGCCAGCAGCAGAACAGAAGGCAATCAGCCCCAGCATTTT.

V usage is TRBV19 and J usage is TRBJ2-5, with 11 positions matching TRBD2. The trim removed 4 bases at V and 3 bases at J, leaving 25 bases unmatched. Germline values: CDR1 LNHDA, CDR2 SQIVND (reference sequence). This CDR3 has 22 residues. CDR3 bases: TGTGCCAGTAGTAGGCGACTAGCGGGGAACTCGAACACCGGGGAGGGGGAAGAGACCCAGTACTTC. It is translated as CASSRRLAGNSNTGEGEETQYF.

This clonotype was seen many times. This chain joins TRBV11-2 and TRBJ2-1, with no clear D. The V gene's germline CDR1 is SGHAT and CDR2 FQNNGV. V shed 5 bases and J shed 9 bases, with 20 bases lying between them. The CDR3 has 15 residues. The CDR3 sequence is CASSPNLSGDGEQFF. In DNA, the CDR3 is TGTGCCAGCAGCCCGAACTTAAGTGGGGATGGTGAGCAGTTCTTC.

The gene calls are TRBV12-3 or TRBV12-4 and TRBJ1-3, with 8 bases that match TRBD1. The V gene end was trimmed by 5 bases and the J gene end by 3 bases; junction bases not matched to a gene: 6. The CDR3 length is 15 residues. CDR3 DNA sequence: TGTGCCAGCAGTCCCCGGACAGGGATTGGAAACACCATATATTTT. Translated, it gives CASSPRTGIGNTIYF.

This clonotype was observed a handful of times. The CDR3 sequence is CASSLWGGSAEAFF. For the CDR3, the DNA is TGTGCCAGCAGTTTATGGGGCGGGAGTGCTGAAGCTTTCTTT. The chain carries TRBV28 and TRBJ1-1, with no clear D. Trimming took 0 bases from V and 6 from J, leaving 11 bases between them. The germline CDR1 and CDR2 sequences are MDHEN and SYDVKM. The CDR3 covers 14 residues.

The CDR3 bases are TGTGCCAGCAGCCCCCTATCACGCCGCGCGACTGGAAACAGCATGTATTTT. Translating gives CASSPLSRRATGNSMYF. The rearrangement uses TRBV11-2 and TRBJ1-3; D is undetermined. Germline V lookup: CDR1 SGHAT, CDR2 FQNNGV. The CDR3 is 17 amino acids. V lost 5 bases and J lost 16, with 33 bases in between.

In its sample, this clonotype was seen many times. The chain recombines TRBV11-3 with TRBJ2-3; 7 positions agree with TRBD2. Germline V CDR1 and CDR2: SGHNT, YENEEA. The CDR3 sequence is 14 residues long. Germline trimming cut 5 bases from V and 6 bases from J; bases unmatched to any gene: 8. CDR3 in DNA: TGTGCCAGCAGCCCCGGGGGGAGGTCGGATACGCAGTATTTT. Translating gives CASSPGGRSDTQYF.

This clonotype appeared once. The genes are TRBV20-1 and TRBJ2-7; no definite D call. CDR1 is DFQATT and CDR2 is SNEGSKA in the germline V gene (reference sequence). The CDR3 has 14 amino acids. The V end lost 1 base, the J end lost 0 bases, and 10 bases lay between the germline ends. CDR3 sequence: CSARGTYSSYEQYF. CDR3 DNA sequence: TGCAGTGCTAGAGGGACGTATAGCTCCTACGAGCAGTACTTC.

In this sample, this clonotype turned up many times. The gene calls are TRBV6-1 and TRBJ2-3; TRBD2 agrees at 8 bases. Germline CDR1 reads MNHNS; CDR2 reads SASEGT. The CDR3 runs 16 residues. V gave up 10 bases and J gave up 2 bases; unmatched junction bases: 14. CDR3 region: CATIPSRGGNTDTQYF. CDR3 bases: TGTGCCACCATCCCTTCCCGGGGGGGAAACACAGATACGCAGTATTTT.

As regards this clonotype: Here the CDR3 omits its conserved ending phenylalanine or tryptophan, so a read error is the likely source. The limits of the CDR3 on the DNA are not certain, so only TCRdb's listed CDR3 is given. The chain links TRBV10-3 to TRBJ2-7. The CDR3 length equals 8 residues, ends included. CDR1 and CDR2 (germline): ENHRY, SYGVKD. The CDR3 protein is CAISDPGS.

The V and J genes are TRBV2 and TRBJ1-1; D is ambiguous. Trimming took 7 bases from V and 5 from J, leaving 14 bases between them. Looked up from germline, CDR1 is SNHLY and CDR2 is FYNNEI. CDR3 length equals 13 residues. The chain's CDR3 is CASNEGISTEAFF. CDR3 nucleotides: TGTGCCAGCAACGAGGGAATTTCGACTGAAGCTTTCTTT. The full variable domain, with the rest looked up from reference TRBV2 and TRBJ1-1, is EPEVTQTPSHQVTQMGQEVILRCVPISNHLYFYWYRQILGQKVEFLVSFYNNEISEKSEIFDDQFSVERPDGSNFTLKIRSTKLEDSAMYFCASNEGISTEAFFGQGTRLTVV.

The chain carries TRBV12-3 or TRBV12-4 and TRBJ1-5, with 8 bases identical to TRBD1. V dropped 5 bases and J dropped 7; count of bases not matched to a gene: 13. The CDR3 runs 16 residues. This CDR3 reads CASSVDRAGYEQPQHF. CDR3 DNA sequence: TGTGCCAGCAGTGTGGACAGGGCGGGCTACGAGCAGCCCCAGCATTTT.

The chain uses TRBV20-1 and TRBJ2-3; TRBD2 is a possible D gene (6 bases). The germline V gene encodes CDR1 DFQATT and CDR2 SNEGSKA (reference sequence). The CDR3 spans 13 residues. Trimming removed 5 bases at V and 2 bases at J, with 11 bases between. The CDR3 here is CSAPSENTDTQYF. The DNA for the CDR3 is TGCAGTGCTCCTAGCGAGAACACAGATACGCAGTATTTT.

Note on this clonotype: The junction departs from germline at one end; a sequencing error may be responsible. CDR3 nucleotides: TGTGCCGGCAGTGAAAAGGACAGCTCCTACGAGCAGTACTTC. Its translation is CAGSEKDSSYEQYF. V is TRBV6-1 and J is TRBJ2-7; a possible D gene is TRBD1 (6 bases). The CDR3 is 14 amino acids. Germline CDR1 reads MNHNS; CDR2 reads SASEGT.

V gene TRBV20-1 combines with J gene TRBJ1-2, with 9 bases lining up with TRBD1. J was trimmed by 7 bases and V by 6 bases; bases with no gene match: 3. The CDR3 spans 11 residues. Per the germline V gene, CDR1 is DFQATT and CDR2 is SNEGSKA (reference sequence). As DNA, the CDR3 is TGCAGTGCAAAGGACAGGGGTGGCTACACCTTC. Protein: CSAKDRGGYTF.

This clonotype was seen repeatedly, ten times or more. CDR3 sequence: CSAGSGGQNQPQHF. In DNA form, the CDR3 reads TGCAGTGCTGGATCCGGTGGGCAGAATCAGCCCCAGCATTTT. The V gene is TRBV20-1, the J gene TRBJ1-5; D remains unclear. CDR1 is DFQATT, CDR2 SNEGSKA, per germline (reference sequence). V was clipped by 5 bases and J by 4 bases, with 15 bases between them. CDR3 length: 14 residues.

Remarks on this clonotype: The final CDR3 position lacks the conserved phenylalanine or tryptophan, pointing to a likely read error. V is TRBV12-3 or TRBV12-4 and J is TRBJ2-7; D is ambiguous. CDR3 length: 11 residues. For the CDR3, the DNA is TGTGTCAGCAGTTTAACACATGAGCAGTACTCC. Residues: CVSSLTHEQYS.

V gene TRBV19 combines with J gene TRBJ2-7; TRBD1 aligns across 10 bases. CDR1 LNHDA and CDR2 SQIVND come from the germline V gene (reference sequence). The CDR3 runs to 15 residues. Trimming at V came to 6 bases and at J to 4 bases, leaving 9 bases not matched to a gene. For the CDR3, the DNA is TGTGCCAGTAGAAGAGGACAGGGGGGTTCTTACGAGCAGTACTTC. Translation: CASRRGQGGSYEQYF.

At least ten counts were recorded for this clonotype. This chain joins TRBV2 and TRBJ2-2; D remains unclear. This CDR3 region has 14 residues. Germline V CDR1 and CDR2: SNHLY, FYNNEI. V was pared by 5 bases and J by 2 bases, with 9 bases between. The chain's CDR3 is CASSSLVNTGELFF. The DNA for the CDR3 is TGTGCCAGCAGTTCGCTCGTTAACACCGGGGAGCTGTTTTTT.

This clonotype was seen only a few times. CDR3 nucleotide sequence: TGCGCCAGCAGCCTAACAGAGCAATACGAGCAGTACTTC. Translating it yields CASSLTEQYEQYF. The rearrangement joins TRBV5-1 to TRBJ2-7, with D unclear. The V gene lost 4 bases and the J gene lost 4 bases, with 12 bases spanning the gap. The CDR3 is made up of 13 amino acids. The germline V gene has CDR1 SGHRS and CDR2 YFSETQ. The complete variable domain, with remaining parts taken from reference TRBV5-1 and TRBJ2-7, reads KAGVTQTPRYLIKTRGQQVTLSCSPISGHRSVSWYQQTPGQGLQFLFEYFSETQRNKGNFPGRFSGRQFSNSRSEMNVSTLELGDSALYLCASSLTEQYEQYFGPGTRLTVT.

This clonotype was found once. The V and J genes are TRBV20-1 and TRBJ2-5, with D possibly being TRBD2 (6 bases). The germline V and J ends were trimmed by 0 bases and 4 bases, with 12 bases remaining between them. The germline CDR1 and CDR2 sequences are DFQATT and SNEGSKA (reference sequence). The CDR3 contains 14 residues. The CDR3 region is CSARDPGGRETQYF. DNA for the CDR3: TGCAGTGCTAGAGATCCCGGGGGACGAGAGACCCAGTACTTC.

This clonotype is medium-sized in the sample. V is TRBV20-1 and J is TRBJ1-6; 10 positions agree with TRBD1. The CDR3 sequence is 14 residues long. Per the germline V gene, CDR1 is DFQATT and CDR2 is SNEGSKA (reference sequence). The ends lost 3 bases at V and 8 bases at J; junction bases unmatched: 4. The DNA for the CDR3 is TGCAGTGCTAGCGCCGGGACAGGGGATTCACCCCTCCACTTT. Encoded protein: CSASAGTGDSPLHF.

Comments on this clonotype: Compared with germline, one end of the junction differs, possibly owing to a read error. This sequence joins TRBV29-1 and TRBJ1-3, with a tentative D call TRBD1 (6 bases). The CDR3 contains 19 residues. Germline V gene data show CDR1 as SQVTM and CDR2 as ANQGSEA. CDR3 residues: CSVGGASPERERVTDTIHF. As DNA, the CDR3 is TGCAGCGTTGGGGGGGCCAGTCCAGAAAGGGAGAGGGTTACAGACACCATACATTTT.

The rearrangement joins TRBV9 to TRBJ2-7, with D perhaps matching TRBD1 (6 bases). The CDR3 sequence is 14 residues long. Per germline, CDR1 SGDLS and CDR2 YYNGEE. The CDR3 coding sequence is TGTGCTAGACACAGGGTTGGCAGCTCCTACGAGCAGTACTTC. Its protein product is CARHRVGSSYEQYF.

This clonotype has a count of ten or more. This chain links TRBV19 with TRBJ2-3; D is undetermined. Trimming took off 1 base at V and 0 bases at J, with 8 bases between the two ends. The CDR3 covers 15 residues. The germline CDR1 and CDR2 sequences are LNHDA and SQIVND (reference sequence). Here the CDR3 DNA reads TGTGCCAGTAGTATAGGCCCCCTTAGCACAGATACGCAGTATTTT. Protein product: CASSIGPLSTDTQYF. Full variable domain (outside the CDR3, taken from reference TRBV19 and TRBJ2-3): DGGITQSPKYLFRKEGQNVTLSCEQNLNHDAMYWYRQDPGQGLRLIYYSQIVNDFQKGDIAEGYSVSREKKESFPLTVTSAQKNPTAFYLCASSIGPLSTDTQYFGPGTRLTVL.

The chain uses TRBV18 and TRBJ2-1, with 8 bases aligning to TRBD1. Losses at the gene ends were 2 bases for V and 5 bases for J; bases not matched to a gene: 5. CDR1 is KGHSH, CDR2 LQKENI, per germline. The CDR3 runs 15 residues. CDR3 DNA sequence: TGTGCCAGCTCACCATTCGGACAGGGAAACAATGAGCAGTTCTTC. Translation gives CASSPFGQGNNEQFF.

To note about this clonotype: The junction departs from the called germline gene at one end, perhaps through a read error. The V and J genes are TRBV5-4 and TRBJ2-2; D is perhaps TRBD2 (6 bases). CDR1 is SGHNT and CDR2 is YYREEE in the germline V gene (reference sequence). The CDR3 is 15 residues long. CDR3 DNA sequence: TGTGCCAGCAGCCGGGTTTTGGCCGATGCCGGGGGGCTGTTTTTT. Its protein product is CASSRVLADAGGLFF.

The V and J genes are TRBV20-1 and TRBJ2-7; D is ambiguous. Trimming took 3 bases from V and 0 from J, leaving 15 bases between them. Germline-derived CDR1 and CDR2 are DFQATT and SNEGSKA (reference sequence). This CDR3 contains 15 residues. The CDR3 loop is CSASNLARGSYEQYF. The CDR3 DNA reads TGCAGTGCTAGTAATCTCGCTAGAGGCTCCTACGAGCAGTACTTC.

The table lists this clonotype with many counts. This sequence joins TRBV9 and TRBJ2-1; 9 bases fit TRBD1. The CDR3 totals 15 residues. V was pared by 3 bases and J by 9 bases, with 10 bases of the junction left unmatched. The germline V gene encodes CDR1 SGDLS and CDR2 YYNGEE. CDR3 nucleotide sequence: TGTGCCAGCAGCGCTCGACAGGGGGGGGGTGGTGAGCAGTTCTTC. Amino acid sequence: CASSARQGGGGEQFF.